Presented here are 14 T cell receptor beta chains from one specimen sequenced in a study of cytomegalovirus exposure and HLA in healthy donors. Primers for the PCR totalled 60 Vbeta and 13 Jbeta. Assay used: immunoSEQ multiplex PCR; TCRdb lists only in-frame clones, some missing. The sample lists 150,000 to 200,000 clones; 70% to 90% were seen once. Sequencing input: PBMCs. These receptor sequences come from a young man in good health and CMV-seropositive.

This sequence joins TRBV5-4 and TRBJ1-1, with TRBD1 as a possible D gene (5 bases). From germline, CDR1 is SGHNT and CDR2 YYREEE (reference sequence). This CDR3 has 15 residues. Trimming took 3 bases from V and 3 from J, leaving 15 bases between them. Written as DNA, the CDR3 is TGTGCCAGCAGCTGGCTAGGCGGGGGGGACACTGAAGCTTTCTTT. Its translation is CASSWLGGGDTEAFF.

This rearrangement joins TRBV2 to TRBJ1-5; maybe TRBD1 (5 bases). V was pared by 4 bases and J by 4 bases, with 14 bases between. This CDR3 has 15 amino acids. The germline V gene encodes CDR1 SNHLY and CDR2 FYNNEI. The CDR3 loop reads CASSGPRAKNQPQHF. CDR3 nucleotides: TGTGCCAGCAGTGGTCCCAGGGCGAAGAATCAGCCCCAGCATTTT.

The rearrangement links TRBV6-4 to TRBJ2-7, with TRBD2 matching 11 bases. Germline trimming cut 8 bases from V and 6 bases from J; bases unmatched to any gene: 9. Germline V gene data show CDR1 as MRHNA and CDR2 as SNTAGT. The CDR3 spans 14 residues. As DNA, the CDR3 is TGTGCCAGCGGACCGGGACTAGCGGCCTCCGAGCAGTACTTC. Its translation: CASGPGLAASEQYF.

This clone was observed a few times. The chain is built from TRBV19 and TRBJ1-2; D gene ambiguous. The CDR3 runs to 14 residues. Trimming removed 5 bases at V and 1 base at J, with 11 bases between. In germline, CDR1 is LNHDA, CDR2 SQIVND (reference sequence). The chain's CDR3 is CASSLVGGNYGYTF. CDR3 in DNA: TGTGCCAGTAGTTTGGTCGGAGGTAACTATGGCTACACCTTC.

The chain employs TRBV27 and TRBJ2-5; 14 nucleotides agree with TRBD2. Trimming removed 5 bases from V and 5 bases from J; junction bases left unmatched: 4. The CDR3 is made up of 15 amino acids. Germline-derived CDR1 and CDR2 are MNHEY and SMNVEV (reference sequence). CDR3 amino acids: CASSRTSGGWETQYF. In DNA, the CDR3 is TGTGCCAGCAGTAGGACTAGCGGGGGGTGGGAGACCCAGTACTTC.

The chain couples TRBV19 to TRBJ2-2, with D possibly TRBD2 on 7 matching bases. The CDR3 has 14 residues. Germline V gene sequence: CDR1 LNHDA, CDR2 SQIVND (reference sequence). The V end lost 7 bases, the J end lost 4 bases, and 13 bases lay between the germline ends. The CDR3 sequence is CASKGGGPTGELFF. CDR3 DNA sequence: TGTGCCAGTAAAGGGGGGGGGCCCACCGGGGAGCTGTTTTTT.

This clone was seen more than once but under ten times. The DNA for the CDR3 is TGTGCCAGCAGCTTACAGGGGGTTAGCTATGGCTACACCTTC. Translated, it gives CASSLQGVSYGYTF. The chain links TRBV7-2 to TRBJ1-2, with 7 bases identical to TRBD1. The V gene end was trimmed by 2 bases and the J gene end by 4 bases; junction bases not matched to a gene: 4. The CDR3 sequence is 14 residues long. The germline gives CDR1 SGHTA, CDR2 FQGNSA.

DNA of the CDR3: TGTGCCATCAGTGGGGATAGCGGGGGGGCCGATGAGCAGTTCTTC. It translates to CAISGDSGGADEQFF. The rearrangement uses TRBV10-3 and TRBJ2-1; 11 bases agree with TRBD2. Unmatched junction bases numbered 7, after V lost 4 bases and J lost 8 bases. This CDR3 has 15 residues. Per the germline V gene, CDR1 is ENHRY and CDR2 is SYGVKD.

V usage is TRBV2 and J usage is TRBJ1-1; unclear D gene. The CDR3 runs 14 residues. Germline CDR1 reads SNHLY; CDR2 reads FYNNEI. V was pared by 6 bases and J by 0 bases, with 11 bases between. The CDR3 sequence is CASRTPAMNTEAFF. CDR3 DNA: TGTGCCAGCAGGACTCCTGCCATGAACACTGAAGCTTTCTTT.

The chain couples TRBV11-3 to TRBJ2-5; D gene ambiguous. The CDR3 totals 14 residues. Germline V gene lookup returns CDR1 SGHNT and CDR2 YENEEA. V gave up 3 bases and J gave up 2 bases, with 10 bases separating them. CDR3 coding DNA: TGTGCCAGCAGCTTTCACACCGCTCAAGAGACCCAGTACTTC. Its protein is CASSFHTAQETQYF.

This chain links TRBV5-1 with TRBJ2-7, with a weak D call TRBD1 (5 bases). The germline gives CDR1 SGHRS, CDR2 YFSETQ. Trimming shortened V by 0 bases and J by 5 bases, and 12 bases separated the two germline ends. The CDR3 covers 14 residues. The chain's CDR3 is CASSLDGADNEQYF. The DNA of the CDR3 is TGCGCCAGCAGCTTGGATGGGGCTGATAACGAGCAGTACTTC.

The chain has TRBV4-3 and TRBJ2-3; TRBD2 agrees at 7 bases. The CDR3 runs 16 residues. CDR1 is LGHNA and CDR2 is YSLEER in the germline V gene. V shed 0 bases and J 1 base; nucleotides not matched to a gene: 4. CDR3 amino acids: CASSQDSGGGTDTQYF. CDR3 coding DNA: TGCGCCAGCAGCCAAGATAGTGGGGGGGGCACAGATACGCAGTATTTT.

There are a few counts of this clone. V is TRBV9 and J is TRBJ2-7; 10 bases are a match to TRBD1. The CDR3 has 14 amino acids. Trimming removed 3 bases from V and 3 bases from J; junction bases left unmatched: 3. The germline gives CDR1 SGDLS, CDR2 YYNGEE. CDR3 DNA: TGTGCCAGCAGCGGACAGGGGGCGGACTACGAGCAGTACTTC. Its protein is CASSGQGADYEQYF.

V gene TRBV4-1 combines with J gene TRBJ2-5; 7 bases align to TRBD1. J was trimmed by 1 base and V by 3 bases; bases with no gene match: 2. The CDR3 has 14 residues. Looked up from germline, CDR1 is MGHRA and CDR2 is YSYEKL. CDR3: CASSQGQSQETQYF. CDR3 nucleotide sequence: TGCGCCAGCAGCCAGGGACAGTCCCAAGAGACCCAGTACTTC.